The rows below give T cell receptor beta chains drawn from one sample of a study of blood T cell repertoires in COVID-19. The assay was immunoSEQ multiplex PCR, and TCRdb's table has in-frame clones only and misses some. This sample yields 150,000 or so clones, of which 76% are seen a single time; 4.5% to 5% belongs to the top ten. The material sequenced was peripheral blood. All receptors come from a woman older than 75 with active or convalescent COVID-19. Both conserved end residues are part of each CDR3. A D gene is named only where the DNA matches it firmly. Expanded clones are given a class, and other clones once, few, many or no size at all.

j_gene: TRBJ2-6; v_gene: TRBV2; abundance: NA; d_gene: NA; CDR3aa: CASSLQAFGANVLTF; CDR3nt: TGTGCCAGCAGCCTACAAGCGTTCGGGGCCAACGTCCTGACTTTC
j_gene: TRBJ2-7; v_gene: TRBV13; abundance: NA; d_gene: NA; CDR3aa: CASSPQLGASYEQYF; CDR3nt: TGTGCCAGCAGCCCGCAGTTGGGGGCATCCTACGAGCAGTACTTC
j_gene: TRBJ1-5; v_gene: TRBV4-1; abundance: NA; d_gene: TRBD1; CDR3aa: CASSALGTGPQHF; CDR3nt: TGCGCCAGCAGCGCGTTAGGGACAGGCCCCCAGCATTTT
j_gene: TRBJ2-7; v_gene: TRBV4-2; abundance: NA; d_gene: NA; CDR3aa: CASSLHSGYEQYF; CDR3nt: TGTGCCAGCAGCTTACACAGTGGGTACGAGCAGTACTTC
j_gene: TRBJ2-2; v_gene: TRBV5-1; abundance: NA; d_gene: TRBD2; CDR3aa: CASSLTSGANTGELFF; CDR3nt: TGCGCCAGCAGCCTGACTAGCGGGGCGAACACCGGGGAGCTGTTTTTT
j_gene: TRBJ2-1; v_gene: TRBV6-5; abundance: NA; d_gene: TRBD2; CDR3aa: CASSVGLADYNEQFF; CDR3nt: TGTGCCAGCAGCGTGGGACTAGCGGACTACAATGAGCAGTTCTTC
j_gene: TRBJ2-7; v_gene: TRBV2; abundance: few; d_gene: NA; CDR3aa: CASSELEGYEQYF; CDR3nt: TGTGCCAGCAGTGAATTGGAGGGATACGAGCAGTACTTC
j_gene: TRBJ2-5; v_gene: TRBV18; abundance: NA; d_gene: NA; CDR3aa: CASSDGQRETQYF; CDR3nt: TGTGCCAGCTCTGACGGACAGAGAGAGACCCAGTACTTC
j_gene: TRBJ1-5; v_gene: TRBV6-5; abundance: NA; d_gene: NA; CDR3aa: CASSLKRNQPQHF; CDR3nt: TGTGCCAGCAGTTTGAAGCGGAATCAGCCCCAGCATTTT
j_gene: TRBJ2-6; v_gene: TRBV14; abundance: NA; d_gene: TRBD1; CDR3aa: CAINGPGQGMSGANVLTF; CDR3nt: TGTGCCATTAATGGGCCGGGACAGGGGATGTCAGGGGCCAACGTCCTGACTTTC
j_gene: TRBJ1-6; v_gene: TRBV19; abundance: NA; d_gene: NA; CDR3aa: CASRPGQYNSPLHF; CDR3nt: TGTGCCAGTAGGCCCGGACAGTATAATTCACCCCTCCACTTT
j_gene: TRBJ1-1; v_gene: TRBV19; abundance: NA; d_gene: TRBD1; CDR3aa: CASSMGQGGVAFF; CDR3nt: TGTGCCAGTAGTATGGGACAGGGTGGTGTGGCTTTCTTT
j_gene: TRBJ2-6; v_gene: TRBV15; abundance: once; d_gene: NA; CDR3aa: CATSSLPAGEGANVLTF; CDR3nt: TGTGCCACCAGCAGCTTGCCAGCAGGGGAAGGGGCCAACGTCCTGACTTTC
j_gene: TRBJ1-5; v_gene: TRBV2; abundance: NA; d_gene: TRBD1; CDR3aa: CASARQGAYQPQHF; CDR3nt: TGTGCCAGCGCTCGACAGGGGGCCTATCAGCCCCAGCATTTT
j_gene: TRBJ2-7; v_gene: TRBV20-1; abundance: NA; d_gene: NA; CDR3aa: CSAKDSYEQYF; CDR3nt: TGCAGTGCTAAAGACAGTTACGAGCAGTACTTC
j_gene: TRBJ2-6; v_gene: TRBV6-4; abundance: NA; d_gene: NA; CDR3aa: CASSDTRVGANVLTF; CDR3nt: TGTGCCAGCAGTGACACTAGAGTCGGGGCCAACGTCCTGACTTTC
j_gene: TRBJ1-1; v_gene: TRBV9; abundance: many; d_gene: NA; CDR3aa: CASSVVSYGDTEAFF; CDR3nt: TGTGCCAGCAGCGTAGTCTCGTACGGAGACACTGAAGCTTTCTTT
j_gene: TRBJ1-5; v_gene: TRBV21-1; abundance: few; d_gene: NA; CDR3aa: CASSTTGVLGNQPQHF; CDR3nt: TGTGCCAGCAGCACCACAGGGGTTTTGGGCAATCAGCCCCAGCATTTT
j_gene: TRBJ2-3; v_gene: TRBV14; abundance: NA; d_gene: TRBD2; CDR3aa: CASSQLPGLTTDTQYF; CDR3nt: TGTGCCAGCAGCCAGCTTCCGGGACTAACGACAGATACGCAGTATTTT
j_gene: TRBJ1-5; v_gene: TRBV7-9; abundance: NA; d_gene: TRBD1; CDR3aa: CASSHGQGTLNQPQHF; CDR3nt: TGTGCCAGCAGCCATGGACAGGGAACCCTAAATCAGCCCCAGCATTTT
j_gene: TRBJ2-5; v_gene: TRBV7-3; abundance: NA; d_gene: TRBD2; CDR3aa: CASSPGLSGDQETQYF; CDR3nt: TGTGCCAGCAGCCCAGGACTAAGCGGGGACCAAGAGACCCAGTACTTC
j_gene: TRBJ2-1; v_gene: TRBV28; abundance: NA; d_gene: NA; CDR3aa: CASSLWGQGTYNEQFF; CDR3nt: TGTGCCAGCAGTTTATGGGGGCAGGGGACCTACAATGAGCAGTTCTTC
j_gene: TRBJ1-5; v_gene: TRBV6-1; abundance: NA; d_gene: NA; CDR3aa: CASSETRRQPQHF; CDR3nt: TGTGCCAGCAGTGAAACGCGGCGTCAGCCCCAGCATTTT
j_gene: TRBJ1-1; v_gene: TRBV2; abundance: few; d_gene: NA; CDR3aa: CASRSTEAFF; CDR3nt: TGTGCCAGCAGGAGCACTGAAGCTTTCTTT
j_gene: TRBJ2-3; v_gene: TRBV30; abundance: NA; d_gene: NA; CDR3aa: CAWELTDTQYF; CDR3nt: TGTGCCTGGGAATTAACAGATACGCAGTATTTT
j_gene: TRBJ1-4; v_gene: TRBV19; abundance: NA; d_gene: TRBD1; CDR3aa: CASSIVSGGDEKLFF; CDR3nt: TGTGCCAGTAGTATAGTTTCAGGGGGCGATGAAAAACTGTTTTTT
j_gene: TRBJ1-2; v_gene: TRBV4-1; abundance: NA; d_gene: TRBD1; CDR3aa: CASSQGRGPDPYGYTF; CDR3nt: TGCGCCAGCAGCCAAGGAAGGGGGCCGGACCCCTATGGCTACACCTTC
j_gene: TRBJ1-3; v_gene: TRBV11-2; abundance: NA; d_gene: NA; CDR3aa: CASSPRRGNSGNTIYF; CDR3nt: TGTGCCAGCAGCCCGAGAAGGGGAAACTCTGGAAACACCATATATTTT
j_gene: TRBJ2-3; v_gene: TRBV19; abundance: NA; d_gene: TRBD2; CDR3aa: CASSKERGAHTDTQYF; CDR3nt: TGTGCCAGTAGTAAGGAGCGGGGGGCCCACACAGATACGCAGTATTTT
j_gene: TRBJ2-1; v_gene: TRBV6-2/TRBV6-3; abundance: NA; d_gene: TRBD2; CDR3aa: CASSYALAGTISYNEQFF; CDR3nt: TGTGCCAGCAGTTACGCACTAGCGGGAACAATATCCTACAATGAGCAGTTCTTC
j_gene: TRBJ2-5; v_gene: TRBV5-1; abundance: NA; d_gene: NA; CDR3aa: CASSLGLSAGQETQYF; CDR3nt: TGCGCCAGCAGCTTGGGGTTGTCGGCAGGCCAAGAGACCCAGTACTTC
j_gene: TRBJ2-1; v_gene: TRBV14; abundance: NA; d_gene: TRBD2; CDR3aa: CASRVAGAPYNEQFF; CDR3nt: TGTGCCAGCAGGGTAGCGGGGGCGCCCTACAATGAGCAGTTCTTC
j_gene: TRBJ1-2; v_gene: TRBV6-1; abundance: NA; d_gene: NA; CDR3aa: CASSEPSGLGGYTF; CDR3nt: TGTGCCAGCAGTGAACCCTCGGGGTTGGGCGGCTACACCTTC
j_gene: TRBJ1-2; v_gene: TRBV11-2; abundance: NA; d_gene: NA; CDR3aa: CASSPVLGQGGYGYTF; CDR3nt: TGTGCCAGCAGCCCAGTCTTAGGGCAGGGTGGATATGGCTACACCTTC
j_gene: TRBJ1-4; v_gene: TRBV25-1; abundance: NA; d_gene: NA; CDR3aa: CASLLLPGVDEKLFF; CDR3nt: TGTGCCAGCCTTCTCTTGCCGGGGGTTGATGAAAAACTGTTTTTT
j_gene: TRBJ1-3; v_gene: TRBV2; abundance: NA; d_gene: NA; CDR3aa: CASSEALSGNTIYF; CDR3nt: TGTGCCAGCAGTGAGGCCCTCTCTGGAAACACCATATATTTT
j_gene: TRBJ2-2; v_gene: TRBV9; abundance: NA; d_gene: TRBD2; CDR3aa: CASSITSGGTGELFF; CDR3nt: TGTGCCAGCAGCATCACTAGCGGGGGAACCGGGGAGCTGTTTTTT
j_gene: TRBJ2-7; v_gene: TRBV5-4; abundance: few; d_gene: TRBD2; CDR3aa: CASSSPSGGIYEQYF; CDR3nt: TGTGCCAGCAGCTCCCCTAGCGGGGGGATCTACGAGCAGTACTTC
j_gene: TRBJ2-4; v_gene: TRBV18; abundance: NA; d_gene: NA; CDR3aa: CASSPGAGAKNIQYF; CDR3nt: TGTGCCAGCTCACCGGGGGCAGGGGCCAAAAACATTCAGTACTTC
j_gene: TRBJ1-3; v_gene: TRBV20-1; abundance: NA; d_gene: NA; CDR3aa: CSAPLGNTIYF; CDR3nt: TGCAGTGCTCCCCTTGGAAACACCATATATTTT
j_gene: TRBJ1-2; v_gene: TRBV6-5; abundance: few; d_gene: NA; CDR3aa: CASNTLDGGNYGYTF; CDR3nt: TGTGCCAGCAACACTTTGGACGGGGGGAACTATGGCTACACCTTC
j_gene: TRBJ2-2; v_gene: TRBV30; abundance: NA; d_gene: TRBD1; CDR3aa: CAWRDRGRVGELFF; CDR3nt: TGTGCCTGGAGGGACAGGGGGCGCGTCGGGGAGCTGTTTTTT
j_gene: TRBJ1-3; v_gene: TRBV27; abundance: few; d_gene: TRBD1; CDR3aa: CASGTGAGNTIYF; CDR3nt: TGTGCCAGCGGAACAGGGGCTGGAAACACCATATATTTT
j_gene: TRBJ2-2; v_gene: TRBV4-3; abundance: NA; d_gene: NA; CDR3aa: CASSHLTGTRDTGELFF; CDR3nt: TGCGCCAGCAGCCATCTAACAGGGACGCGCGACACCGGGGAGCTGTTTTTT
j_gene: TRBJ2-7; v_gene: TRBV19; abundance: NA; d_gene: NA; CDR3aa: CATGQSPSYEQYF; CDR3nt: TGTGCCACCGGACAGAGTCCCTCGTACGAGCAGTACTTC
j_gene: TRBJ1-2; v_gene: TRBV28; abundance: NA; d_gene: NA; CDR3aa: CASSLALLVGYTF; CDR3nt: TGTGCCAGCAGTTTAGCCCTCTTAGTAGGCTACACCTTC
j_gene: TRBJ1-2; v_gene: TRBV18; abundance: NA; d_gene: NA; CDR3aa: CASSPAGDYGYTF; CDR3nt: TGTGCCAGCTCACCCGCAGGGGACTATGGCTACACCTTC
j_gene: TRBJ2-5; v_gene: TRBV28; abundance: NA; d_gene: TRBD2; CDR3aa: CASSHPGLPRETQYF; CDR3nt: TGTGCCAGCAGTCATCCGGGACTACCTAGAGAGACCCAGTACTTC
j_gene: TRBJ2-1; v_gene: TRBV2; abundance: NA; d_gene: TRBD2; CDR3aa: CASRTTTSGVGNEQFF; CDR3nt: TGTGCCAGCAGAACTACGACTAGCGGGGTAGGCAATGAGCAGTTCTTC
j_gene: TRBJ1-1; v_gene: TRBV21-1; abundance: few; d_gene: NA; CDR3aa: CGTGGEAFF; CDR3nt: TGTGGTACAGGGGGGGAAGCTTTCTTT